Each of the 11 T cell receptor beta chains below was sequenced from the same sample in a study of T cell responses to AZD1222 COVID-19 vaccine. This table comes from immunoSEQ multiplex PCR, and its TCRdb copy is limited to in-frame clones, with some not included. This sample has around 140,000 clones, with 92% found just once. Sequencing was performed on peripheral blood, taken on day 0 of AZD1222 vaccination. Source of these receptors: an adult in good health.

This chain joins TRBV4-1 and TRBJ2-7; 7 bases align to TRBD1. This CDR3 spans 15 amino acids. Germline trimming cut 3 bases from V and 4 bases from J; bases unmatched to any gene: 9. Germline loops: CDR1 MGHRA, CDR2 YSYEKL. The CDR3 DNA is TGCGCCAGCAGCCAGGGACCGGGACAGTTATACGAGCAGTACTTC. This encodes CASSQGPGQLYEQYF.

The chain couples TRBV30 to TRBJ1-1; D may be TRBD1 (6 bases). Germline assignment: CDR1 GTSNPN and CDR2 SVGIG (reference sequence). CDR3 length: 11 residues. Trimming cost V 8 bases and J 0 bases, with 7 bases left between them. The CDR3 DNA reads TGTGCCGGACAGATGAACACTGAAGCTTTCTTT. The encoded protein is CAGQMNTEAFF.

This sequence joins TRBV6-5 and TRBJ1-1; 8 bases align to TRBD1. The V segment lost 7 bases and the J segment 8 bases; nucleotides outside the gene matches: 9. The germline V gene has CDR1 MNHEY and CDR2 SVGAGI. This CDR3 region has 13 residues. The CDR3 sequence is CASISDRVREAFF. The CDR3 DNA reads TGTGCCAGCATATCGGACAGGGTTCGAGAAGCTTTCTTT.

This chain uses TRBV21-1 with TRBJ1-5. TRBV21-1 is given as a pseudogene. This CDR3 is built from 15 residues. In DNA, the CDR3 is TGTGCCAGCAGCAAAGTAGGTGGACCCTCGTGGCCCCAGCATTTT. Its protein product is CASSKVGGPSWPQHF.

In this sample, this clone turned up a few times. The chain has TRBV5-1 and TRBJ1-1, with D perhaps matching TRBD1 (5 bases). The CDR3 has 17 amino acids. Per the germline V gene, CDR1 is SGHRS and CDR2 is YFSETQ. V was clipped by 0 bases and J by 0 bases, with 15 bases between them. The CDR3 nucleotides are TGCGCCAGCAGCTTGGCCAAGAGGGCAGGGCTGAACACTGAAGCTTTCTTT. It yields the protein CASSLAKRAGLNTEAFF.

The V call is TRBV5-1, the J call TRBJ1-1; D remains ambiguous. The V gene lost 1 base and the J gene lost 4 bases, with 5 bases spanning the gap. CDR1 SGHRS and CDR2 YFSETQ come from the germline V gene. The CDR3 has 12 amino acids. CDR3 DNA: TGCGCCAGCAGCTTGCCGGGCACTGAAGCTTTCTTT. Protein: CASSLPGTEAFF.

The chain links TRBV18 to TRBJ2-1; TRBD2 matches 10 bases. The CDR3 has 15 residues. Germline lookup yields CDR1 KGHSH and CDR2 LQKENI. Trimming at V came to 5 bases and at J to 2 bases, leaving 3 bases not matched to a gene. DNA for the CDR3: TGTGCCAGCTCATACACTAGCGGGACCTACAATGAGCAGTTCTTC. Residues: CASSYTSGTYNEQFF. The whole variable domain, remainder taken from reference TRBV18 and TRBJ2-1, is NAGVMQNPRHLVRRRGQEARLRCSPMKGHSHVYWYRQLPEEGLKFMVYLQKENIIDESGMPKERFSAEFPKEGPSILRIQQVVRGDSAAYFCASSYTSGTYNEQFFGPGTRLTVL.

The chain combines TRBV10-3 with TRBJ1-1; possibly TRBD1 for D (5 bases). V dropped 2 bases and J dropped 2 bases, with 12 bases sitting between them. CDR3 length equals 15 residues. CDR1 and CDR2 (germline): ENHRY, SYGVKD. The CDR3 protein is CAISERQILNTEAFF. CDR3 coding DNA: TGTGCCATCAGTGAGCGACAGATACTCAACACTGAAGCTTTCTTT.

The chain is built from TRBV11-3 and TRBJ2-1; 12 bases align to TRBD2. Germline values: CDR1 SGHNT, CDR2 YENEEA. The CDR3 is 15 residues long. The J segment lost 4 bases and the V segment lost 5 bases, leaving 3 bases of the junction unmatched. CDR3 DNA sequence: TGTGCCAGCAGCGTAGGACTAGCGGGGTACAATGAGCAGTTCTTC. Translated, it gives CASSVGLAGYNEQFF. Full variable domain (remainder filled in from reference TRBV11-3 and TRBJ2-1): EAGVVQSPRYKIIEKKQPVAFWCNPISGHNTLYWYLQNLGQGPELLIRYENEEAVDDSQLPKDRFSAERLKGVDSTLKIQPAELGDSAVYLCASSVGLAGYNEQFFGPGTRLTVL.

J is TRBJ1-6 and V is TRBV6-5; possible D gene TRBD1, 5 bases. The CDR3 contains 14 residues. CDR1 and CDR2 (germline): MNHEY, SVGAGI. The V end lost 6 bases, the J end lost 7 bases, and 13 bases lay between the germline ends. CDR3 loop: CASREGPQNSPLHF. CDR3 DNA: TGTGCCAGCAGGGAGGGACCACAGAATTCACCCCTCCACTTT.

V usage is TRBV6-5 and J usage is TRBJ1-3; the D is unclear. CDR3 length: 14 amino acids. V gave up 6 bases and J gave up 3 bases, with 12 bases separating them. Looked up from germline, CDR1 is MNHEY and CDR2 is SVGAGI. DNA of the CDR3: TGTGCCAGCAGCTCCGGGGTTTATGGAAACACCATATATTTT. This sequence encodes CASSSGVYGNTIYF.